This T cell receptor (beta chain) was captured in a study of T cells in Graves' hyperthyroidism and ophthalmopathy. The germline V and J ends were trimmed by 6 bases and 4 bases, with 12 bases remaining between them. The CDR3 is 13 residues long. Per the germline V gene, CDR1 is WSHSY and CDR2 is SAAADI. In its sample, this clonotype was seen a few times. Amplified regions were TCR beta CDR3 sequences from RNA transcripts. The HTBI primer set was used in a first-round RT-PCR of the TCR CDR3. TCRdb independently ran MiXCR on the multiplex PCR reads; one entry per CDR3 protein. The sample records 700,000 to 950,000 distinct CDR3 sequences, around 40% being singletons.

This clonotype originated in a woman between 40 and 55 years old with Graves' hyperthyroidism. The gene calls are TRBV10-2 and TRBJ1-1; D is perhaps TRBD1 (5 bases). What was sequenced was blood. In DNA form, the CDR3 reads TGCGCCAGCAGCCAGCCTGGGGGCACTGAAGCTTTCTTT. Residues: CASSQPGGTEAFF.